This is a list of T cell receptor beta chains from one sample in a study of shared clonotypes between healthy human individuals. TCRdb's copy holds only in-frame clones and misses some; the assay was immunoSEQ multiplex PCR. Of approximately 2,000,000 clones listed, about nine tenths are singletons. The sequencing input was naive CD4+ T cells from PBMCs. The receptors come from a man in his late teens or twenties in good health. Some clones in this sample may be carry-over from other donors' samples. Each CDR3 is given with its conserved first and last residue. D genes are given only for firm matches. Clone sizes are given selectively: once, few, many, or a class where the clone is expanded.

d_gene: TRBD2; j_gene: TRBJ2-1; abundance: -; v_gene: TRBV7-3; CDR3nt: TGTGCCAGCAGCCCGGCGGGACTAGCGGGAGAGGAGCAGTTCTTC; CDR3aa: CASSPAGLAGEEQFF
d_gene: TRBD1; j_gene: TRBJ2-1; abundance: -; v_gene: TRBV19; CDR3nt: TGTGCCAGTAGCCCCAAGGGGGCAGGGTACAATGAGCAGTTCTTC; CDR3aa: CASSPKGAGYNEQFF
d_gene: -; j_gene: TRBJ1-3; abundance: once; v_gene: TRBV28; CDR3nt: TGTGCCAGCAGTTCTGGGGCCTCTGGAAACACCATATATTTT; CDR3aa: CASSSGASGNTIYF
d_gene: -; j_gene: TRBJ2-4; abundance: -; v_gene: TRBV15; CDR3nt: TGTGCCACCAGCAGAGATACGCGCATAGCCAAAAACATTCAGTACTTC; CDR3aa: CATSRDTRIAKNIQYF
d_gene: -; j_gene: TRBJ1-1; abundance: -; v_gene: TRBV5-1; CDR3nt: TGCGCCAGCAGCTTGGAATCCCCGGGCGAAGCTTTCTTT; CDR3aa: CASSLESPGEAFF
d_gene: -; j_gene: TRBJ1-3; abundance: -; v_gene: TRBV21-1; CDR3nt: TGTGCCAGCAGCAAAGGCACCGACGGGGGGACCATATATTTT; CDR3aa: CASSKGTDGGTIYF
d_gene: TRBD2; j_gene: TRBJ2-3; abundance: -; v_gene: TRBV7-6; CDR3nt: TGTGCCAGCAGCTTAGCCGCGGGAGTTAGCACAGATACGCAGTATTTT; CDR3aa: CASSLAAGVSTDTQYF
d_gene: TRBD2; j_gene: TRBJ2-7; abundance: -; v_gene: TRBV6-5; CDR3nt: TGTGCCAGCAGGCGACTAGCGGGAGAAACCTACGAGCAGTACTTC; CDR3aa: CASRRLAGETYEQYF
d_gene: -; j_gene: TRBJ2-5; abundance: -; v_gene: TRBV11-2; CDR3nt: TGTGCCAGCAGCTTAGGACCACCGGAGACCCAGTACTTC; CDR3aa: CASSLGPPETQYF
d_gene: TRBD2; j_gene: TRBJ2-3; abundance: -; v_gene: TRBV28; CDR3nt: TGTGCCAGCAGTTTTCTGAGCGGGAGGGATGTGGATACGCAGTATTTT; CDR3aa: CASSFLSGRDVDTQYF
d_gene: -; j_gene: TRBJ1-6; abundance: -; v_gene: TRBV28; CDR3nt: TGTGCCAGCAGTCTACCGGACGACTCCTATAATTCACCCCTCCACTTT; CDR3aa: CASSLPDDSYNSPLHF
d_gene: TRBD1; j_gene: TRBJ1-4; abundance: -; v_gene: TRBV27; CDR3nt: TGTGCCAGGGACAGGGTTCCCAACGCTAATGAAAAACTGTTTTTT; CDR3aa: CARDRVPNANEKLFF
d_gene: TRBD2; j_gene: TRBJ2-1; abundance: -; v_gene: TRBV2; CDR3nt: TGTGCCAGCAGTGAAAGTGGCGGGATTAGGGCTAGCGGGACCCAATACAATGAGCAGTTCTTC; CDR3aa: CASSESGGIRASGTQYNEQFF
d_gene: -; j_gene: TRBJ2-3; abundance: -; v_gene: TRBV4-1; CDR3nt: TGCGCCAGCAGCCAGGGGGGAGGCGGAGCGGATCGCACAGATACGCAGTATTTT; CDR3aa: CASSQGGGGADRTDTQYF
d_gene: -; j_gene: TRBJ2-7; abundance: -; v_gene: TRBV5-1; CDR3nt: TGCGCCAGCAGCTTGGTGGTAGGAAGCGAGCAGTACTTC; CDR3aa: CASSLVVGSEQYF
d_gene: -; j_gene: TRBJ1-2; abundance: -; v_gene: TRBV7-9; CDR3nt: TGTGCCAGCAGCCCCGGCCGGGGACTCTATGGCTACACCTTC; CDR3aa: CASSPGRGLYGYTF
d_gene: TRBD2; j_gene: TRBJ2-1; abundance: -; v_gene: TRBV25-1; CDR3nt: TGTGCCAGCAGTTCGACTAGCGGGAGACGAGATGAGCAGTTCTTC; CDR3aa: CASSSTSGRRDEQFF
d_gene: -; j_gene: TRBJ1-2; abundance: -; v_gene: TRBV6-5; CDR3nt: TGTGCCAGCAGAGTTCTCAGTAACTATGGCTACACCTTC; CDR3aa: CASRVLSNYGYTF
d_gene: -; j_gene: TRBJ2-5; abundance: -; v_gene: TRBV13; CDR3nt: TGTGCCAGCAGCCACGGGACTTCGGAGACCCAGTACTTC; CDR3aa: CASSHGTSETQYF
d_gene: -; j_gene: TRBJ1-5; abundance: -; v_gene: TRBV19; CDR3nt: TGTGCCAGTAGTATAGTAGCAGGGTACGCTCAGCCCCAGCATTTT; CDR3aa: CASSIVAGYAQPQHF
d_gene: -; j_gene: TRBJ1-4; abundance: -; v_gene: TRBV4-2; CDR3nt: TGTGCCAGCAGCCAAGCCAGGTCAAATGAAAAACTGTTTTTT; CDR3aa: CASSQARSNEKLFF
d_gene: TRBD1; j_gene: TRBJ1-4; abundance: once; v_gene: TRBV7-9; CDR3nt: TGTGCCAGCAGCTCGGGACAGGGCTTCACTAATGAAAAACTGTTTTTT; CDR3aa: CASSSGQGFTNEKLFF
d_gene: TRBD1; j_gene: TRBJ2-6; abundance: -; v_gene: TRBV4-2; CDR3nt: TGTGCCAGCAGCCAAGGTCCCGACAGGGAAGGGGCCAACGTCCTGACTTTC; CDR3aa: CASSQGPDREGANVLTF
d_gene: -; j_gene: TRBJ2-3; abundance: -; v_gene: TRBV20-1; CDR3nt: TGCAGTGTGACTAGGGGTGGGGCGCAGTATTTT; CDR3aa: CSVTRGGAQYF
d_gene: TRBD1; j_gene: TRBJ1-2; abundance: -; v_gene: TRBV7-9; CDR3nt: TGTGCCAGCAGCTCCGACAGGGGCTCGCCTAACTATGGCTACACCTTC; CDR3aa: CASSSDRGSPNYGYTF
d_gene: TRBD2; j_gene: TRBJ2-3; abundance: -; v_gene: TRBV5-1; CDR3nt: TGCGCCAGCAGCGAGGGACTAGCGGGACCTAGCACAGATACGCAGTATTTT; CDR3aa: CASSEGLAGPSTDTQYF
d_gene: TRBD2; j_gene: TRBJ2-1; abundance: -; v_gene: TRBV6-5; CDR3nt: TGTGCCAGCAGGACAGCGGGAGGGCACCACAATGAGCAGTTCTTC; CDR3aa: CASRTAGGHHNEQFF
d_gene: -; j_gene: TRBJ1-5; abundance: few; v_gene: TRBV2; CDR3nt: TGTGCCAGCAGAAGCGGGCAGGGGCATCAGCCCCAGCATTTT; CDR3aa: CASRSGQGHQPQHF
d_gene: -; j_gene: TRBJ1-1; abundance: -; v_gene: TRBV4-1; CDR3nt: TGCGCCAGCAGCCAAGGGAGAGGGCAGGGGACCATGAACACTGAAGCTTTCTTT; CDR3aa: CASSQGRGQGTMNTEAFF
d_gene: TRBD2; j_gene: TRBJ2-3; abundance: once; v_gene: TRBV5-4; CDR3nt: TGTGCCAGCAGCTTGGGACTAGCGGGAGGCAATACGCAGTATTTT; CDR3aa: CASSLGLAGGNTQYF
d_gene: TRBD1; j_gene: TRBJ1-1; abundance: -; v_gene: TRBV5-6; CDR3nt: TGTGCCAGCAGCTTGAGGGACAGGGGGCTTCGGAACACTGAAGCTTTCTTT; CDR3aa: CASSLRDRGLRNTEAFF
d_gene: TRBD2; j_gene: TRBJ2-3; abundance: -; v_gene: TRBV7-9; CDR3nt: TGTGCCAGCAGCTTACTAAGAGCGGGAGGGGGAGATACGCAGTATTTT; CDR3aa: CASSLLRAGGGDTQYF
d_gene: -; j_gene: TRBJ2-1; abundance: -; v_gene: TRBV4-1; CDR3nt: TGCGCCAGCAGCCAAGATCAACGGGGGACCTACAATGAGCAGTTCTTC; CDR3aa: CASSQDQRGTYNEQFF
d_gene: -; j_gene: TRBJ1-6; abundance: -; v_gene: TRBV2; CDR3nt: TGTGCCAGCATGGGGGCCGCTAAGGGGTCACCCCTCCACTTT; CDR3aa: CASMGAAKGSPLHF